This T cell receptor beta chain was retrieved from a study of cytomegalovirus exposure and HLA in healthy donors. The PCR made use of 60 Vbeta and 13 Jbeta primers. Profiling relied on immunoSEQ multiplex PCR, and the TCRdb table lists in-frame clones only, not all of them. The profile covers fewer than 100,000 clones, with about four fifths appearing a single time and about 4% taken by the ten largest. In nominal health when sampled, donors likely had unrecorded immune exposures nonetheless. The sample comprised PBMCs. This sequence was found in a woman in her forties in good health and CMV-seronegative.

CDR3 DNA: TGTGCCAGCAGCACAGCCGGGACTAGCCCCTACGAGCAGTACTTC. This translates into CASSTAGTSPYEQYF. The V gene is TRBV7-6, the J gene TRBJ2-7; 9 nucleotides line up with TRBD2. Losses at the gene ends were 5 bases for V and 2 bases for J; bases not matched to a gene: 7. The CDR3 totals 15 residues. The germline CDR1 and CDR2 sequences are SGHVS and FNYEAQ.